This note documents a single T cell receptor beta chain sequence. Antigen specificity is unknown. This sample was included in a study of vaccination effects on CD4 cells after COVID-19. Points from the study as a whole: Marked clonal contraction of infection- and vaccine-induced clones was seen late after vaccination. Researchers report that only 1 of 255 vaccine-induced clones in healthy vaccinees cross-reacted with common cold coronaviruses.

Antigen-specific CD4+ T cell clonotypes were called by their expansion after viral peptide-pool culture in ViraFEST. The culture ran for roughly ten days before CD4+ T cells were isolated. According to the study, vaccine recipients showed no prior SARS-CoV-2 infection and negative nucleocapsid antibodies. Cultures of fewer than 2.5 million PBMC per well contained about 10 IU/ml IL-2 plus 10 ug/ml peptides. On both days 3 and 7, half of the culture medium was replaced with IL-2 medium. Libraries were prepared by immunoSEQ multiplex PCR; TCRdb keeps only in-frame clonotypes and omits some of them. Here the sample spans around 71,000 clones, over 65% being singletons. Germline loops: CDR1 GTSNPN, CDR2 SVGIG (reference sequence). This CDR3 region has 14 residues. The ends were cut back, 1 base at V and 5 bases at J, with 14 bases in the middle.

The gene calls are TRBV30 and TRBJ2-5; D perhaps matches TRBD2 (6 bases). The sequence derives from a human donor who received a COVID-19 vaccine. The sample was CD4+ T cells from PBMCs cultured with HCoV-OC43 spike peptides, taken before COVID-19 vaccination. The subset was: HCoV-OC43 spike overlapping peptide pool stimulation. The CDR3 region has the DNA TGTGCCTGGAGTGGACTGACTAGGTTCGAGACCCAGTACTTC. Translating gives CAWSGLTRFETQYF.